Below are 26 T cell receptor beta chains sequenced from a single sample in a study of blood T cell repertoires in COVID-19. Method: immunoSEQ multiplex PCR; TCRdb's copy keeps in-frame clones and lacks some. Found here are about 140,000 clones, roughly four fifths of them singletons; the top ten hold roughly 1.4%. The sample consisted of peripheral blood. These receptors all come from a human donor in a cohort sampled during active COVID-19.

The chain couples TRBV19 to TRBJ1-5, with D possibly matching TRBD1 (6 bases). This CDR3 comprises 13 residues. Germline CDR1 reads LNHDA; CDR2 reads SQIVND (reference sequence). Trimming shortened V by 7 bases and J by 1 base, and 8 bases separated the two germline ends. CDR3 residues: CASNGQSNQPQHF. The CDR3 DNA follows: TGTGCCAGTAATGGACAGAGCAATCAGCCCCAGCATTTT.

The chain is built from TRBV3-1 (or the pseudogene TRBV3-2) and TRBJ1-1, with D maybe TRBD1 (6 bases). V dropped 4 bases and J dropped 5 bases, with 17 bases sitting between them. The CDR3 totals 15 residues. CDR1 is LGHDT, CDR2 YNNKEL, per germline (reference sequence). CDR3 sequence: CASSRTRAGATEAFF. The CDR3 DNA follows: TGTGCCAGCAGCCGCACGAGGGCAGGGGCGACTGAAGCTTTCTTT.

The chain recombines TRBV18 with TRBJ2-3; 9 bases agree with TRBD1. Losses at the gene ends were 3 bases for V and 9 bases for J; bases not matched to a gene: 7. The CDR3 totals 14 residues. Germline V gives CDR1 KGHSH, CDR2 LQKENI. CDR3 amino acids: CASSPGDREVTQYF. The CDR3 DNA is TGTGCCAGCTCACCGGGGGACAGGGAGGTCACGCAGTATTTT. Full variable domain (remainder filled in from reference TRBV18 and TRBJ2-3): NAGVMQNPRHLVRRRGQEARLRCSPMKGHSHVYWYRQLPEEGLKFMVYLQKENIIDESGMPKERFSAEFPKEGPSILRIQQVVRGDSAAYFCASSPGDREVTQYFGPGTRLTVL.

The J gene is TRBJ2-1, the V gene TRBV11-2; 9 nucleotides line up with TRBD1. J gave up 6 bases and V 1 base, and 7 bases lay outside the gene matches. Germline V gene data show CDR1 as SGHAT and CDR2 as FQNNGV. The CDR3 is 16 amino acids. The CDR3 loop is CASSLGLGQGINEQFF. CDR3 DNA sequence: TGTGCCAGCAGCTTAGGTTTAGGACAGGGGATCAATGAGCAGTTCTTC.

The gene calls are TRBV2 and TRBJ1-4; D is perhaps TRBD1 (6 bases). The germline CDR1 and CDR2 sequences are SNHLY and FYNNEI. The CDR3 runs 15 residues. V lost 4 bases, J lost 12 bases, and 21 bases lay in between. The CDR3 DNA reads as TGTGCCAGCAGTGGTCGGGCCCTCCAGGGGAATCAACTGTTTTTT. It codes for CASSGRALQGNQLFF.

This chain uses TRBV9 with TRBJ2-1; 8 bases are shared with TRBD1. This CDR3 has 16 amino acids. V gave up 0 bases and J gave up 8 bases; unmatched junction bases: 10. Looked up from germline, CDR1 is SGDLS and CDR2 is YYNGEE. DNA of the CDR3: TGTGCCAGCAGCGTAGTGGGGGGCAGGGGGCGTTATGAGCAGTTCTTC. Its protein product is CASSVVGGRGRYEQFF.

The chain joins TRBV3-1 (or the pseudogene TRBV3-2) to TRBJ2-5, with 10 bases matching TRBD2. Trimming at V came to 3 bases and at J to 2 bases, leaving 12 bases not matched to a gene. Germline lookup yields CDR1 LGHDT and CDR2 YNNKEL (reference sequence). The CDR3 spans 18 residues. The CDR3 spells CASSHIPRASGRQETQYF. The CDR3 region has the DNA TGTGCCAGCAGCCATATCCCCCGTGCTAGCGGGAGACAAGAGACCCAGTACTTC.

This clone was found once. The CDR3 sequence: CASSPRLAGDAYEQYF. CDR3 nucleotide sequence: TGTGCCAGCAGTCCAAGACTAGCGGGAGACGCCTACGAGCAGTACTTC. The chain links TRBV27 to TRBJ2-7; TRBD2 matches at 12 bases. The CDR3 consists of 16 residues. The germline V gene encodes CDR1 MNHEY and CDR2 SMNVEV (reference sequence). Unmatched junction bases numbered 7, after V lost 5 bases and J lost 2 bases.

This rearrangement joins TRBV7-9 to TRBJ2-5; D remains ambiguous. The CDR3 runs 14 residues. Germline V gene lookup returns CDR1 SEHNR and CDR2 FQNEAQ (reference sequence). Trimming took off 7 bases at V and 1 base at J, with 13 bases between the two ends. CDR3 loop: CASTLDGFQETQYF. Written as DNA, the CDR3 is TGTGCCAGCACCTTGGATGGCTTCCAAGAGACCCAGTACTTC.

The CDR3 loop is CASSQDSPVLAGETGELFF. DNA for the CDR3: TGTGCCAGCAGCCAAGATAGTCCCGTTCTAGCGGGAGAGACCGGGGAGCTGTTTTTT. The rearrangement uses TRBV3-1 (or the pseudogene TRBV3-2) and TRBJ2-2; 10 nucleotides line up with TRBD2. The CDR3 contains 19 residues. Germline V gives CDR1 LGHDT, CDR2 YNNKEL (reference sequence). Unmatched junction bases numbered 12, after V lost 0 bases and J lost 5 bases.

The chain joins TRBV18 to TRBJ1-1; tentatively, D is TRBD1 (5 bases). V was shortened by 5 bases and J by 11 bases, with 21 bases between the two germline ends. The CDR3 totals 14 residues. The germline gives CDR1 KGHSH, CDR2 LQKENI. DNA of the CDR3: TGTGCCAGCTCATCGGACACGGATAACCCAAGGGCTTTCTTT. Translated: CASSSDTDNPRAFF.

This clone was recorded only once. CDR3 protein: CASSLEARINTGELFF. In DNA form, the CDR3 reads TGTGCCAGCAGCTTGGAAGCTAGGATTAACACCGGGGAGCTGTTTTTT. The rearrangement joins TRBV5-4 to TRBJ2-2, with D uncertain. The ends were cut back, 0 bases at V and 2 bases at J, with 11 bases in the middle. Per the germline V gene, CDR1 is SGHNT and CDR2 is YYREEE (reference sequence). The CDR3 contains 16 residues.

V gene TRBV28 combines with J gene TRBJ1-2; TRBD1 aligns across 9 bases. CDR1 is MDHEN and CDR2 is SYDVKM in the germline V gene. The junction had 6 bases not matched to a gene; V was cut back by 6 bases and J by 4 bases. CDR3 length: 14 amino acids. The chain's CDR3 is CASRGTGMSYGYTF. The DNA of the CDR3 is TGTGCCAGCAGGGGGACAGGGATGAGCTATGGCTACACCTTC.

The V gene is TRBV28, the J gene TRBJ2-3, with 10 nucleotides matching TRBD1. This CDR3 region has 19 residues. Germline V gene data show CDR1 as MDHEN and CDR2 as SYDVKM. The J segment lost 7 bases and the V segment lost 2 bases, leaving 18 bases of the junction unmatched. CDR3 residues: CASSLPLEPGQGLVYTQYF. DNA of the CDR3: TGTGCCAGCAGTTTACCCCTCGAACCGGGACAGGGGCTCGTGTATACGCAGTATTTT.

This clone occurred once. The J gene is TRBJ2-3, the V gene TRBV7-3; 9 bases match TRBD2. CDR3 length equals 15 residues. From germline, CDR1 is SGHTA and CDR2 FQGTGA. V was clipped by 6 bases and J by 4 bases; unmatched bases: 8. CDR3 region: CASSFSAGGSDTQYF. CDR3 DNA: TGTGCCAGCAGTTTCTCAGCGGGAGGTTCAGATACGCAGTATTTT.

The chain links TRBV7-3 to TRBJ1-1; possibly TRBD1 for D (5 bases). The V gene's germline CDR1 is SGHTA and CDR2 FQGTGA. With 4 bases removed from V and 8 bases from J, the gap between germline ends came to 14 bases. The CDR3 runs 13 residues. The chain's CDR3 is CASSSLRGTEAFF. The CDR3 region has the DNA TGTGCCAGCAGCTCACTTCGGGGGACCGAAGCTTTCTTT. The full variable domain, completed using reference TRBV7-3 and TRBJ1-1, is GAGVSQTPSNKVTEKGKYVELRCDPISGHTALYWYRQSLGQGPEFLIYFQGTGAADDSGLPNDRFFAVRPEGSVSTLKIQRTERGDSAVYLCASSSLRGTEAFFGQGTRLTVV.

The V call is TRBV14, the J call TRBJ2-3; 7 bases are shared with TRBD1. The germline gives CDR1 SGHDN, CDR2 FVKESK. CDR3 size: 15 residues. Losses at the gene ends were 2 bases for V and 0 bases for J; bases not matched to a gene: 2. CDR3 in amino acids: CASSQLGQSTDTQYF. The DNA for the CDR3 is TGTGCCAGCAGCCAACTGGGACAGAGCACAGATACGCAGTATTTT.

The CDR3 nucleotides are TGCGCCAGCAGCTTTGACCCCCGGGATGGAGATACGCAGTATTTT. Residues: CASSFDPRDGDTQYF. The chain uses TRBV5-1 and TRBJ2-3; D might be TRBD2 (5 bases). V lost 2 bases and J lost 5, with 15 bases in between. Germline CDR1 and CDR2: SGHRS and YFSETQ. This CDR3 comprises 15 residues.

The V call is TRBV7-3, the J call TRBJ2-1; D not resolved. There are 15 residues in the CDR3. The germline V gene has CDR1 SGHTA and CDR2 FQGTGA. The ends were cut back, 0 bases at V and 0 bases at J, with 6 bases in the middle. The CDR3 DNA follows: TGTGCCAGCAGCTTAACGTTCAGCTCCTACAATGAGCAGTTCTTC. Encoded protein: CASSLTFSSYNEQFF.

This clone has just a few counts. The chain links TRBV4-1 to TRBJ1-3; D is possibly TRBD1 (5 bases). V was pared by 0 bases and J by 4 bases, with 10 bases between. The germline V gene encodes CDR1 MGHRA and CDR2 YSYEKL. This CDR3 region has 15 residues. The CDR3 coding sequence is TGCGCCAGCAGCCAAGATGGGGGGTCGGGAAACACCATATATTTT. It encodes CASSQDGGSGNTIYF.

CDR3 region: CASSPGVSSTDTQYF. CDR3 sequence (DNA): TGTGCCAGCAGCCCGGGAGTTTCTAGCACAGATACGCAGTATTTT. The gene calls are TRBV7-2 and TRBJ2-3, with D perhaps matching TRBD2 (6 bases). This CDR3 spans 15 amino acids. V dropped 5 bases and J dropped 0 bases, with 12 bases sitting between them. Looked up from germline, CDR1 is SGHTA and CDR2 is FQGNSA.

This clone was seen just once. V and J are TRBV11-2 and TRBJ2-1; D perhaps matches TRBD1 (6 bases). CDR1 is SGHAT, CDR2 FQNNGV, per germline. V lost 3 bases, J lost 6 bases, and 15 bases lay in between. This CDR3 spans 15 amino acids. In nucleotides, the CDR3 is TGTGCCAGCAGCTTTTGGGTGAGGGGGATCAATGAGCAGTTCTTC. As protein: CASSFWVRGINEQFF.

The chain is built from TRBV5-1 and TRBJ1-1; TRBD1 matches at 10 bases. With V trimmed by 4 bases and J by 4 bases, 10 bases remained unmatched. The germline V gene has CDR1 SGHRS and CDR2 YFSETQ. The CDR3 length is 16 residues. This CDR3 is CASSPTGTGVGTEAFF. As DNA, the CDR3 is TGCGCCAGCAGCCCGACCGGGACAGGGGTTGGCACTGAAGCTTTCTTT.

The chain employs TRBV12-3 or TRBV12-4 and TRBJ2-1; D ambiguous. Trimming took 11 bases from V and 9 from J, leaving 20 bases between them. CDR3 length equals 13 residues. CDR3 residues: CACYLEALGEQFF. For the CDR3, the DNA is TGTGCCTGCTATCTAGAGGCATTAGGTGAGCAGTTCTTC.

This rearrangement joins TRBV6-4 to TRBJ2-7; 7 positions agree with TRBD2. The CDR3 runs to 15 residues. Germline V gene sequence: CDR1 MRHNA, CDR2 SNTAGT. V lost 8 bases, J lost 7 bases, and 17 bases stayed unmatched. The CDR3 spells CASFTLRDYLGEQYF. The CDR3 DNA reads as TGTGCCAGCTTCACGCTGCGGGACTACCTTGGGGAGCAGTACTTC.

CDR3 sequence reads: CASSPRLAGGIEPTDTQYF. The CDR3 DNA reads as TGTGCCAGCAGCCCTAGACTAGCGGGCGGGATCGAGCCCACAGATACGCAGTATTTT. The chain uses TRBV9 and TRBJ2-3, with 10 nucleotides matching TRBD2. Trimming at V came to 4 bases and at J to 2 bases, leaving 16 bases not matched to a gene. CDR3 length: 19 amino acids. Germline CDR1 SGDLS, CDR2 YYNGEE.